This TCR beta chain was captured in a study of breast tumors, draining lymph nodes, adjacent tissues. General study findings and limits: Findings are consistent with lymph node origin and intratumoral expansion of most tumor T cells. Tumor TCR diversity was below lymph nodes but above nontumor tissue.

This clonotype was detected a few times. Its antigen is unidentified. Axillary draining lymph nodes of breast cancer patients supplied the node samples. Deletions cut 4 bases from V and 10 bases from J, with 13 bases between. This CDR3 contains 11 residues. Germline V gene lookup returns CDR1 SQVTM and CDR2 ANQGSEA. TCRdb reprocessed the multiplex PCR reads via MiXCR and lists one record per CDR3 protein. Of 120,000 or so distinct CDR3 sequences in the sample, 20% were seen once. Sequences were obtained from axillary lymph node tissue. The receptor was derived from a female donor with breast cancer. Some clones in this sample may be carry-over from other donors' samples. The chain employs TRBV29-1 and TRBJ1-1; TRBD1 is a possible D gene (6 bases). The CDR3 loop is CSVVLRGAAFF. The CDR3 nucleotides read TGCAGCGTTGTTTTAAGGGGGGCAGCTTTCTTT.